Listed below are T cell receptor beta chains from one sample, sequenced in a study of regulatory T cells in long-lasting Graves disease. TCRdb reanalysed the multiplex PCR reads using MiXCR and keeps one entry per CDR3 protein. Of more than 450,000 distinct CDR3 sequences detected, about 12% appear once; the ten largest clones hold over 7%. These data are also associated with another study on T cells in Graves' hyperthyroidism and ophthalmopathy.

Sequencing was performed on peripheral blood mononuclear cells (PBMCs), taken at new diagnosis, from a patient treated with antithyroid drugs. Receptors originate from a woman younger than 45 with Graves disease. CDR3s include the opening cysteine and the closing phenylalanine or tryptophan. D genes are given only for firm matches. A clone size is listed for some rows: how often the clone was seen (once, few, many), or a class if it is expanded.

clone size	D gene	J gene	V gene	CDR3 protein	CDR3 DNA
-	-	TRBJ1-5	TRBV30	CAWSPGIDNQPHYF	TGTGCCTGGAGTCCAGGAATTGACAATCAGCCCCACTATTTT
few	TRBD2	TRBJ2-5	TRBV27	CASSPWTSGRGDQETQYF	TGTGCCAGCAGTCCGTGGACTAGCGGGAGAGGGGACCAAGAGACCCAGTACTTC
many	TRBD1	TRBJ1-6	TRBV19	CASNQGERGGSPLHF	TGTGCCAGTAACCAGGGGGAGCGGGGCGGATCACCCCTCCACTTT
many	-	TRBJ1-1	TRBV12-3/TRBV12-4	CASSLLRGAAEAFF	TGTGCCAGCAGTTTACTCCGCGGCGCGGCTGAAGCTTTCTTT
many	-	TRBJ2-2	TRBV28	CASSLGRIQGGELFF	TGTGCCAGCAGTTTAGGCAGGATCCAAGGGGGGGAGCTGTTTTTT
many	TRBD2	TRBJ2-5	TRBV11-3	CASSLGLAGVSETQYF	TGTGCCAGCAGCCTCGGACTAGCGGGAGTTTCCGAGACCCAGTACTTC
-	-	TRBJ2-1	TRBV10-3	CAIKDGQGRNEQFF	TGTGCCATCAAGGACGGGCAGGGCCGGAATGAGCAGTTCTTC
few	-	TRBJ2-2	TRBV7-9	CASTEDMAGELFF	TGTGCCAGCACCGAAGATATGGCCGGGGAGCTGTTTTTT
few	-	TRBJ2-7	TRBV9	CASSVASAGGEQYF	TGTGCCAGCAGCGTAGCTTCGGCAGGAGGCGAGCAGTACTTC
few	TRBD2	TRBJ2-1	TRBV30	CAWSLLAAADNEQFF	TGTGCCTGGAGTTTACTAGCGGCGGCAGACAATGAGCAGTTCTTC
many	-	TRBJ1-2	TRBV18	CASSPGYQGDGYTF	TGTGCCAGCTCACCAGGATACCAGGGTGACGGCTACACCTTC
few	-	TRBJ2-3	TRBV7-9	CASSFPVRTDTQYF	TGTGCCAGCAGCTTTCCCGTTCGCACAGATACGCAGTATTTT
many	-	TRBJ2-4	TRBV2	CASSETTLAKNIQYF	TGTGCCAGCAGTGAAACGACGCTAGCCAAAAACATTCAGTACTTC
many	-	TRBJ1-2	TRBV7-2	CASSLVDHQSHRESYTF	TGTGCCAGCAGCTTAGTGGACCATCAGTCACACAGGGAAAGCTACACCTTC
many	-	TRBJ1-5	TRBV28	CASSPSWVSQHF	TGTGCCAGCAGCCCATCATGGGTGTCCCAGCATTTT
many	TRBD1	TRBJ1-2	TRBV12-3/TRBV12-4	CASSSPGQGAKGYTF	TGTGCCAGCAGTTCGCCGGGACAGGGGGCTAAAGGCTACACCTTC
many	-	TRBJ2-5	TRBV2	CASSAGLGETQYF	TGTGCCAGCAGTGCCGGGCTCGGGGAGACCCAGTACTTC
many	-	TRBJ1-2	TRBV4-1	CASSQSGVAYYGYTF	TGCGCCAGCAGCCAAAGCGGGGTGGCGTACTATGGCTACACCTTC
many	-	TRBJ2-3	TRBV5-1	CASSSGQHTDTQYF	TGCGCCAGCAGCTCGGGACAACACACAGATACGCAGTATTTT
-	-	TRBJ2-7	TRBV13	CASSNSGTGNYEQYF	TGTGCCAGCAGCAATTCCGGGACTGGGAACTACGAGCAGTACTTC
many	-	TRBJ2-1	TRBV6-1	CASRALNGYNEQFF	TGTGCCAGCAGGGCCCTTAATGGTTACAATGAGCAGTTCTTC
few	TRBD1	TRBJ1-2	TRBV18	CASSPFGQANGYTF	TGTGCCAGCTCACCGTTCGGACAGGCAAATGGCTACACCTTC
many	TRBD1	TRBJ1-1	TRBV12-5	CASGLASLGTVYTEAFF	TGTGCTAGTGGTTTGGCCTCCTTAGGGACAGTATACACTGAAGCTTTCTTT
many	TRBD1	TRBJ2-7	TRBV6-1	CASRTGLWYEQYF	TGTGCCAGCAGGACAGGGTTATGGTACGAGCAGTACTTC
-	TRBD1	TRBJ2-4	TRBV19	CASSKYGTELILAKNIQYF	TGTGCCAGTAGTAAGTACGGGACAGAACTTATCCTAGCCAAAAACATTCAGTACTTC
many	-	TRBJ1-2	TRBV3-1	CASSQGPRYYGYTF	TGTGCCAGCAGCCAAGGCCCCAGGTACTATGGCTACACCTTC
many	-	TRBJ1-6	TRBV6-5	CASSWELLRSPLHF	TGTGCCAGCAGTTGGGAGCTCCTCCGATCACCCCTCCACTTT
few	-	TRBJ1-2	TRBV6-1	CASSTSDREYYGYTF	TGTGCCAGCAGTACCTCCGACCGGGAGTACTATGGCTACACCTTC
many	-	TRBJ2-5	TRBV29-1	CSARLGWVETQYF	TGCAGCGCCCGACTTGGTTGGGTAGAGACCCAGTACTTC
many	-	TRBJ1-5	TRBV6-2/TRBV6-3	CATTVNSNQPQHF	TGTGCCACCACAGTCAATAGCAATCAGCCCCAGCATTTT
many	-	TRBJ1-5	TRBV19	CASTSTVVKAGHQPQHF	TGTGCCAGTACCTCTACTGTTGTTAAGGCAGGCCATCAGCCCCAGCATTTT
-	-	TRBJ2-1	TRBV19	CASSPGLPSSYNEQFF	TGTGCCAGTAGTCCCGGACTACCTAGCTCCTACAATGAGCAGTTCTTC
many	-	TRBJ1-1	TRBV29-1	CSVEGDKGLNTEAFF	TGCAGCGTTGAAGGGGACAAGGGGTTGAACACTGAAGCTTTCTTT
-	-	TRBJ1-2	TRBV18	CASSPLQGANYGYTF	TGTGCCAGCTCACCACTCCAGGGAGCTAACTATGGCTACACCTTC
few	TRBD2	TRBJ2-2	TRBV24-1	CATSDRGSGSTQELFF	TGTGCCACCAGTGATCGGGGTAGCGGGTCTACACAGGAGCTGTTTTTT
-	-	TRBJ1-4	TRBV30	CASRPRGADEKLFF	TGTGCCAGCCGACCGCGGGGAGCGGATGAAAAACTGTTTTTT
-	TRBD1	TRBJ2-3	TRBV4-2	CASSYTGGRGTDTQYF	TGTGCCAGCAGCTATACAGGGGGCAGGGGCACAGATACGCAGTATTTT
many	-	TRBJ2-3	TRBV20-1	CSARVYTPSTDTQYF	TGCAGTGCTAGAGTCTACACTCCCAGCACAGATACGCAGTATTTT
-	-	TRBJ2-1	TRBV24-1	CATSASGTGQVEQFF	TGTGCCACCAGTGCTTCGGGGACGGGGCAGGTTGAGCAGTTCTTC
many	-	TRBJ1-1	TRBV6-2/TRBV6-3	CASSENQEAFF	TGTGCCAGCAGCGAGAATCAAGAAGCTTTCTTT
many	TRBD2	TRBJ2-5	TRBV7-2	CASSFPPHSGISGETQYF	TGTGCCAGCAGCTTCCCCCCTCATAGCGGGATATCTGGTGAGACCCAGTACTTC
many	-	TRBJ2-1	TRBV10-3	CAISDLVMGSNEQFF	TGTGCCATCAGTGACCTAGTGATGGGGAGCAATGAGCAGTTCTTC
-	TRBD2	TRBJ2-1	TRBV29-1	CSVEGTSASSYNEQFF	TGCAGCGTTGAAGGGACTAGCGCTAGCTCCTACAATGAGCAGTTCTTC
-	TRBD2	TRBJ2-5	TRBV9	CASSALYALRGLAGGTQYF	TGTGCCAGCAGCGCCTTGTACGCCCTTAGAGGACTAGCGGGAGGGACCCAGTACTTC
many	-	TRBJ2-1	TRBV15	CATSRQGRNNEQFF	TGTGCCACCAGCAGACAGGGTCGGAACAATGAGCAGTTCTTC
many	-	TRBJ2-7	TRBV20-1	CSARRRGTSYEQYF	TGCAGTGCTAGACGCCGTGGGACCTCCTACGAGCAGTACTTC
many	-	TRBJ2-3	TRBV7-2	CASSLALSQSADTQYF	TGTGCCAGCAGCTTAGCTCTCTCCCAGTCGGCAGATACGCAGTATTTT
few	-	TRBJ2-2	TRBV24-1	CATSEVLTGELFF	TGTGCCACCAGTGAAGTCCTCACCGGGGAGCTGTTTTTT
few	TRBD2	TRBJ2-1	TRBV11-1	CASERGDYNEQFF	TGTGCCAGCGAGCGGGGCGACTACAATGAGCAGTTCTTC